Each of the 12 T cell receptor beta chains below was sequenced from the same sample in a study of T cell clones after liver transplantation. Assay used: immunoSEQ multiplex PCR; TCRdb lists only in-frame clones, some missing. The sample has approximately 7,000 clones, roughly 70% seen once. The sequenced sample was CD8+ T cells from blood, obtained before liver transplant. Receptors were obtained from a human donor who received a liver transplant.

The chain couples TRBV19 to TRBJ1-1; D is ambiguous. Looked up from germline, CDR1 is LNHDA and CDR2 is SQIVND (reference sequence). V lost 8 bases and J lost 5, with 15 bases in between. The CDR3 length is 13 residues. The chain's CDR3 is CASRLGGGTEAFF. The DNA for the CDR3 is TGTGCCAGTCGCCTCGGCGGAGGGACTGAAGCTTTCTTT.

This clone was counted a few times. The chain recombines TRBV6-1 with TRBJ1-3; D gene uncertain. The length of the CDR3 is 13 residues. Germline lookup yields CDR1 MNHNS and CDR2 SASEGT. Deletions cut 1 base from V and 7 bases from J, with 8 bases between. CDR3 residues: CASSEEWRNTIYF. The CDR3, as DNA: TGTGCCAGCAGTGAAGAGTGGAGGAACACCATATATTTT.

The genes are TRBV5-4 and TRBJ2-1; the D gene could be TRBD1 or TRBD2 (5 bases each). The CDR3 runs to 15 residues. Germline lookup yields CDR1 SGHNT and CDR2 YYREEE (reference sequence). Trimming removed 7 bases at V and 7 bases at J, with 21 bases between. The CDR3 is CASEDSTRGWNEQFF. CDR3 DNA: TGTGCCAGCGAGGATTCCACGAGGGGCTGGAATGAGCAGTTCTTC.

DNA of the CDR3: TGTGCCAGCAGCCAAGTAGGGACAGGGTTTGAAGCTTTCTTT. Its protein is CASSQVGTGFEAFF. The J gene is TRBJ1-1, the V gene TRBV4-2, with 9 nucleotides matching TRBD1. The CDR3 loop spans 14 amino acids. The ends lost 1 base at V and 7 bases at J; junction bases unmatched: 4. The V gene's germline CDR1 is LGHNA and CDR2 YNFKEQ.

The chain employs TRBV27 and TRBJ2-3, with D uncertain. This CDR3 contains 14 residues. Trimming removed 2 bases from V and 1 base from J, with 7 bases in between. CDR1 and CDR2 from the germline V gene are MNHEY and SMNVEV (reference sequence). CDR3 nucleotides: TGTGCCAGCAGTTTAGTGGCGGGCACAGATACGCAGTATTTT. Protein product: CASSLVAGTDTQYF.

The chain links TRBV2 to TRBJ2-5; D unresolved. The DNA end is a closer match to TRBJ2-7, so the J assignment may be wrong. The germline gives CDR1 SNHLY, CDR2 FYNNEI. The CDR3 has 11 amino acids. CDR3 bases: TGTGCCAGCCTTCTGTCGTACGAGCAGTACTTC. This gives the protein CASLLSYEQYF.

This chain links TRBV7-8 with TRBJ1-5, with 10 bases aligning to TRBD1. The ends lost 1 base at V and 6 bases at J; junction bases unmatched: 3. This CDR3 contains 15 residues. Germline CDR1 SGHVS, CDR2 FQNEAQ. The CDR3 loop is CASSLGTGGTQPQHF. CDR3 DNA: TGTGCCAGCAGCTTAGGGACAGGGGGAACTCAGCCCCAGCATTTT.

This chain links TRBV27 with TRBJ1-2; 10 bases agree with TRBD1. This CDR3 contains 15 residues. The germline V gene encodes CDR1 MNHEY and CDR2 SMNVEV (reference sequence). V was pared by 2 bases and J by 6 bases, with 6 bases of the junction left unmatched. Here the CDR3 DNA reads TGTGCCAGCAGTTTAACGACAGGGGGCCTCGATGGCTACACCTTC. It is translated as CASSLTTGGLDGYTF.

The chain uses TRBV7-9 and TRBJ1-2; maybe TRBD1 (6 bases). Germline V gives CDR1 SEHNR, CDR2 FQNEAQ (reference sequence). V lost 0 bases, J lost 7 bases, and 15 bases lay in between. This CDR3 spans 15 amino acids. The CDR3 loop reads CASSLAGQGMGGYTF. CDR3 sequence (DNA): TGTGCCAGCAGCTTAGCGGGACAAGGAATGGGTGGCTACACCTTC. Together with reference TRBV7-9 and TRBJ1-2, the CDR3 gives the full variable domain: DTGVSQNPRHKITKRGQNVTFRCDPISEHNRLYWYRQTLGQGPEFLTYFQNEAQLEKSRLLSDRFSAERPKGSFSTLEIQRTEQGDSAMYLCASSLAGQGMGGYTFGSGTRLTVV.

V is TRBV6-5 and J is TRBJ1-5, with D uncertain. V lost 0 bases to trimming and J lost 5 bases, with 5 bases between them. Germline assignment: CDR1 MNHEY and CDR2 SVGAGI. The CDR3 is 13 residues long. The CDR3 sequence: CASSYSSDQPQHF. The DNA for the CDR3 is TGTGCCAGCAGTTACTCGTCCGATCAGCCCCAGCATTTT.

The rearrangement links TRBV6-1 to TRBJ2-7, with a possible D match to TRBD1 (5 bases). V lost 0 bases and J lost 6, with 21 bases in between. The CDR3 length is 17 residues. The germline CDR1 and CDR2 sequences are MNHNS and SASEGT. The CDR3 is CASSEAPEGAGLGEQYF. Written as DNA, the CDR3 is TGTGCCAGCAGTGAAGCGCCTGAAGGGGCAGGTCTGGGCGAGCAGTACTTC.

The V gene is TRBV2, the J gene TRBJ1-2, with D uncertain. The germline V and J ends were trimmed by 6 bases and 4 bases, with 18 bases remaining between them. The germline V gene encodes CDR1 SNHLY and CDR2 FYNNEI. This CDR3 has 15 amino acids. The CDR3 loop is CASSHEEFSRYGYTF. CDR3 sequence (DNA): TGTGCCAGCAGCCACGAGGAATTCTCTCGCTATGGCTACACCTTC.